These 8 T cell receptor beta chains came from one sample sequenced in a study of blood T cells in healthy people across ages (dated by TCRdb to between 2015 and 2016). The method behind the library was 5' RACE. Sequencing took place on an Illumina HiSeq 2500. A second about 7 to 11 cycle PCR used a sample-barcoded 5' primer and a J-beta primer mix. TCRdb reprocessed the public reads (quality trimming at Q25 with fastp, clone calling with MiXCR) and kept in-frame beta chains. Under each unique CDR3 protein, matching rows form one entry showing the most common genes and DNA. This sample comprises some 1.6 million distinct CDR3 sequences, almost 35% of them detected only once. Of the sample, about 10% falls within the top ten clones. The sequenced sample consisted of blood. Receptors were obtained from a woman in her 30s in good health.

This clonotype has more than one count but fewer than ten. This rearrangement joins TRBV20-1 to TRBJ2-3; 9 bases are shared with TRBD2. This CDR3 is built from 13 residues. CDR1 is DFQATT and CDR2 is SNEGSKA in the germline V gene (reference sequence). CDR3 in amino acids: CSLRTSGTDTQYF. In DNA form, the CDR3 reads TGCAGCCTAAGGACTAGCGGCACAGATACGCAGTATTTT.

CDR3: CASKGSWTGELFF. In nucleotides, the CDR3 is TGTGCCAGCAAAGGGTCTTGGACCGGGGAGCTGTTTTTT. V usage is TRBV2 and J usage is TRBJ2-2, with D uncertain. The CDR3 has 13 residues. Germline loops: CDR1 SNHLY, CDR2 FYNNEI. Deletions cut 7 bases from V and 5 bases from J, with 11 bases between.

This clonotype was found a few times. The rearrangement links TRBV20-1 to TRBJ2-5, with D perhaps TRBD1 or TRBD2 (5 bases each). Trimming left V 2 bases short and J 11 bases short, with 18 bases between. Germline CDR1 and CDR2: DFQATT and SNEGSKA (reference sequence). This CDR3 is 13 amino acids long. The CDR3: CSARRLRDGEQYF. The CDR3 region has the DNA TGCAGTGCTAGAAGGTTGAGGGACGGGGAGCAGTACTTC.

This clonotype appeared a few times. The genes are TRBV27 and TRBJ2-7, with D perhaps matching TRBD1 or TRBD2 (5 bases each). Trimming shortened V by 2 bases and J by 2 bases, and 16 bases separated the two germline ends. Germline values: CDR1 MNHEY, CDR2 SMNVEV (reference sequence). The CDR3 is 16 residues long. DNA for the CDR3: TGTGCCAGCAGTTTACGGGGACCTCCTGGGGCCTACGAGCAGTACTTC. Translating it yields CASSLRGPPGAYEQYF.

This clonotype appeared a few times. This chain links TRBV6-1 with TRBJ2-7; D gene unclear. The CDR3 runs to 13 residues. Germline CDR1 and CDR2: MNHNS and SASEGT. V was shortened by 4 bases and J by 4 bases, with 11 bases between the two germline ends. The CDR3, as DNA: TGTGCCAGCAGTGTCGACACGGTTTACGAGCAGTACTTC. It is translated as CASSVDTVYEQYF.

The genes are TRBV6-6 and TRBJ2-1; maybe TRBD1 (7 bases). The CDR3 sequence is 17 residues long. Trimming took 6 bases from V and 4 from J, leaving 22 bases between them. Germline V lookup: CDR1 MNHNY, CDR2 SVGAGI (reference sequence). CDR3 nucleotides: TGTGCCAGCAGGGATGGGGAAGGGGGCGCGGGGTACAATGAGCAGTTCTTC. Encoded protein: CASRDGEGGAGYNEQFF.

The chain couples TRBV20-1 to TRBJ2-5; 7 bases agree with TRBD2. Germline assignment: CDR1 DFQATT and CDR2 SNEGSKA (reference sequence). This CDR3 is built from 14 residues. V shed 2 bases, J shed 2 bases, and the junction held 5 bases outside the gene matches. This CDR3 is CSARLPGLQETQYF. In DNA form, the CDR3 reads TGCAGTGCTAGATTGCCGGGACTACAAGAGACCCAGTACTTC.

This sequence joins TRBV27 and TRBJ1-2, with D possibly being TRBD1 (5 bases). This CDR3 has 15 amino acids. Trimming pared 0 bases from V and 0 bases from J, leaving 8 bases between. Germline V lookup: CDR1 MNHEY, CDR2 SMNVEV (reference sequence). The CDR3 DNA reads as TGTGCCAGCAGTTTATCTGGGGGGACTAACTATGGCTACACCTTC. This translates into CASSLSGGTNYGYTF.